The rows below give T cell receptor beta chains drawn from one sample of a study of T cell repertoires in cytomegalovirus infection. Their cognate antigens are unknown. TCRdb used MiXCR to reprocess the reads, holding one entry per CDR3 protein. The sample includes 900,000 to 950,000 distinct CDR3 sequences, less than 35% of them seen just once. Sequenced here: cultured CD8+ T cells from PBMCs, sampled from culture after CMV antigen stimulation. All receptors come from a human donor in good health (CMV status not recorded). Some clones in this sample may be carry-over from other donors' samples. CDR3s include the opening cysteine and the closing phenylalanine or tryptophan. The order of the fields is CDR3 protein, D gene, clone size, V gene. A D gene is named only where the DNA matches it firmly. Clone sizes are given selectively: once, few, many, or a class where the clone is expanded.

CDR3: CASSQDPYTQYF
D: NA
size: few
V: TRBV4-3

CDR3: CASSFTGAIYNDQFF
D: NA
size: NA
V: TRBV27

CDR3: CASGGQGRSYNEQFF
D: TRBD1
size: many
V: TRBV7-8

CDR3: CASSPGPAGLNEQFF
D: NA
size: NA
V: TRBV5-3

CDR3: CASEDEEGYTF
D: NA
size: few
V: TRBV12-5

CDR3: CASSFPGASGGTQETQYF
D: TRBD2
size: NA
V: TRBV28

CDR3: CASKTGYQETQYF
D: TRBD1
size: few
V: TRBV7-9

CDR3: CAIRASGAALPSTDTQYF
D: TRBD2
size: NA
V: TRBV10-3

CDR3: CASSYSDMPTDTQYF
D: NA
size: few
V: TRBV6-5

CDR3: CASATGGVEKLFF
D: NA
size: few
V: TRBV7-8

CDR3: CASSLAFRETQYF
D: NA
size: NA
V: TRBV6-6

CDR3: CASSPSGGAFYNEQFF
D: TRBD2
size: NA
V: TRBV14

CDR3: CASSFEAGELFF
D: NA
size: many
V: TRBV7-2

CDR3: CATSRPGLLKEGYTF
D: NA
size: few
V: TRBV15

CDR3: CASSVYSGGLTDTQYF
D: TRBD2
size: NA
V: TRBV9

CDR3: CASSVGTGKGQYF
D: TRBD1
size: NA
V: TRBV5-5

CDR3: CANIKTTLSIYF
D: NA
size: NA
V: TRBV2

CDR3: CASSSRGAPNEQFF
D: NA
size: few
V: TRBV12-3/TRBV12-4

CDR3: CSASPTSSGGVLSYNEQFF
D: TRBD2
size: NA
V: TRBV20-1

CDR3: CASTRRGYLGNREGYTF
D: NA
size: few
V: TRBV12-3/TRBV12-4

CDR3: CAISAPDRGPGYTF
D: TRBD1
size: few
V: TRBV10-3

CDR3: CASSWGGRVKADTQYF
D: NA
size: NA
V: TRBV5-5

CDR3: CASSAWEGVSVTDTQYF
D: NA
size: few
V: TRBV6-5

CDR3: CAISRTSPVGNEQFF
D: TRBD2
size: many
V: TRBV6-2/TRBV6-3

CDR3: CASSFSGGGHQPQHF
D: NA
size: NA
V: TRBV7-9

CDR3: CASSQVGRGTPYEQYF
D: NA
size: NA
V: TRBV4-2

CDR3: CASSPENRGLAGYNEQFF
D: TRBD2
size: NA
V: TRBV19

CDR3: CASSQKDRADTEAFF
D: TRBD1
size: NA
V: TRBV4-1

CDR3: CAISESDRSYNEQFF
D: NA
size: NA
V: TRBV10-3

CDR3: CASSLADGTYEKLFF
D: NA
size: few
V: TRBV7-2

CDR3: CASSTLGEAVNTIYF
D: NA
size: NA
V: TRBV19

CDR3: CASSAGTATNYYGYTF
D: TRBD1
size: few
V: TRBV7-6

CDR3: CASDTSPSYNEQFF
D: NA
size: many
V: TRBV2

CDR3: CASIAASGGIDTQYF
D: TRBD2
size: NA
V: TRBV28

CDR3: CASMGGANVLTF
D: NA
size: few
V: TRBV10-2

CDR3: CASSPTTGLGQPQHF
D: NA
size: NA
V: TRBV27

CDR3: CASSYQIPVPASTDTQYF
D: NA
size: few
V: TRBV6-5

CDR3: CATSMVRFSYEQYF
D: NA
size: few
V: TRBV15

CDR3: CSAAPGQGSPAVQPQHF
D: TRBD1
size: NA
V: TRBV20-1

CDR3: CATSREWGIGELFF
D: NA
size: NA
V: TRBV15

CDR3: CASSQEGLAGTNEQFF
D: TRBD2
size: NA
V: TRBV4-1

CDR3: CASSAPLAGELDTQYF
D: TRBD2
size: NA
V: TRBV9

CDR3: CASSLFPGNGVYGYTF
D: NA
size: NA
V: TRBV27

CDR3: CASRPQGYTGELFF
D: TRBD1
size: few
V: TRBV19

CDR3: CASSYYGSYGYTF
D: NA
size: NA
V: TRBV28

CDR3: CASRISGGASEQYF
D: TRBD2
size: few
V: TRBV12-3/TRBV12-4

CDR3: CASSLTRGVSTDTQYF
D: NA
size: many
V: TRBV7-8

CDR3: CASSEYTGTGGDGYTF
D: TRBD1
size: few
V: TRBV25-1

CDR3: CASSQVVSMNTEAFF
D: NA
size: few
V: TRBV4-2

CDR3: CASSLGQVGTDTQYF
D: NA
size: many
V: TRBV7-6

CDR3: CASRDRSYGYTF
D: NA
size: few
V: TRBV2

CDR3: CASSPPSGTSTDTQYF
D: TRBD2
size: many
V: TRBV7-2

CDR3: CASSLDTGGTYEQYF
D: TRBD2
size: NA
V: TRBV7-6

CDR3: CASSFNLGQGALRNYGYTF
D: TRBD1
size: few
V: TRBV6-5

CDR3: CASNQDIDRDWTNTEAFF
D: NA
size: NA
V: TRBV3-1

CDR3: CASRREVFYNEQFF
D: NA
size: NA
V: TRBV27

CDR3: CASSPQDTEAFF
D: NA
size: few
V: TRBV5-6

CDR3: CASSIRGQGYFQPQHF
D: TRBD1
size: few
V: TRBV19

CDR3: CATSKNRGPNSPLHF
D: NA
size: NA
V: TRBV15

CDR3: CASKKGWETQYF
D: NA
size: NA
V: TRBV12-3/TRBV12-4